Following are 30 T cell receptor beta chains from one sample sequenced in a study of cytomegalovirus exposure and HLA in healthy donors (dated by TCRdb to 2015 to 2018). The library was obtained by the immunoSEQ multiplex PCR assay. TCRdb carries this immuneACCESS record with in-frame sequences only. Its versions omit some clonotypes, under half of them owing to an unresolved V gene in the studies checked, with the rest unexplained. This sample has around 200,000 clones in its table, and around 88% of those were observed once. 2.9% of the sample is held by the ten biggest clonotypes. Material: PBMCs. These receptors came from a woman aged 18-35 years in good health and CMV-seronegative.

The rearrangement links TRBV6-6 to TRBJ2-7, with D possibly matching TRBD2 (5 bases). Trimming pared 6 bases from V and 3 bases from J, leaving 18 bases between. This CDR3 is 15 amino acids long. CDR1 is MNHNY, CDR2 SVGAGI, per germline (reference sequence). In nucleotides, the CDR3 is TGTGCCAGCAGGAGCTACCGGGATGACGACTACGAGCAGTACTTC. Translating it yields CASRSYRDDDYEQYF.

The chain recombines TRBV7-8 with TRBJ1-1; D unresolved. This CDR3 contains 13 residues. The V and J ends lost 1 base and 8 bases respectively, with 11 bases between them. Germline CDR1 is SGHVS and CDR2 is FQNEAQ. The CDR3 here is CASSLGTRREAFF. The CDR3 region has the DNA TGTGCCAGCAGCTTAGGAACGCGCCGGGAAGCTTTCTTT.

This clone was counted only a few times. CDR3 sequence: CASTRTGPYGYTF. CDR3 nucleotide sequence: TGTGCCAGTACCCGGACAGGCCCCTATGGCTACACCTTC. V and J are TRBV19 and TRBJ1-2; 7 bases are shared with TRBD1. The CDR3 is made up of 13 amino acids. From germline, CDR1 is LNHDA and CDR2 SQIVND (reference sequence). V dropped 7 bases and J dropped 4; count of bases not matched to a gene: 6.

The CDR3 loop is CASTEQGTAKNIQYF. The CDR3 DNA reads TGTGCCAGCACCGAACAGGGAACTGCCAAAAACATTCAGTACTTC. The chain couples TRBV28 to TRBJ2-4; TRBD1 might be the D (6 bases). The CDR3 is made up of 15 amino acids. V shed 7 bases and J shed 1 base, with 14 bases lying between them. Per germline, CDR1 MDHEN and CDR2 SYDVKM.

This clone has at least ten counts. The chain combines TRBV5-1 with TRBJ1-1; D might be TRBD1 (6 bases). Trimming left V 4 bases short and J 2 bases short, with 12 bases between. Germline assignment: CDR1 SGHRS and CDR2 YFSETQ. This CDR3 spans 14 amino acids. The chain's CDR3 is CASSGSGTNTEAFF. For the CDR3, the DNA is TGCGCCAGCAGCGGATCCGGGACAAACACTGAAGCTTTCTTT. The variable domain in full, with the rest retrieved from reference TRBV5-1 and TRBJ1-1, is KAGVTQTPRYLIKTRGQQVTLSCSPISGHRSVSWYQQTPGQGLQFLFEYFSETQRNKGNFPGRFSGRQFSNSRSEMNVSTLELGDSALYLCASSGSGTNTEAFFGQGTRLTVV.

This rearrangement joins TRBV27 to TRBJ1-4, with D possibly TRBD1 on 5 matching bases. This CDR3 has 15 residues. The ends were cut back, 2 bases at V and 8 bases at J, with 15 bases in the middle. Germline V lookup: CDR1 MNHEY, CDR2 SMNVEV (reference sequence). This chain's CDR3 is CASSLTGERWEKLFF. The CDR3 region has the DNA TGTGCCAGCAGTTTAACGGGGGAGCGGTGGGAAAAACTGTTTTTT.

This sequence joins TRBV4-2 and TRBJ2-2; 15 bases map to TRBD2. Losses at the gene ends were 4 bases for V and 7 bases for J; bases not matched to a gene: 13. The CDR3 is made up of 19 amino acids. Germline CDR1 is LGHNA and CDR2 is YNFKEQ. The CDR3: CASSPSFGLAGGQSGELFF. CDR3 sequence (DNA): TGTGCCAGCAGCCCTAGTTTCGGACTAGCGGGAGGGCAGAGCGGGGAGCTGTTTTTT.

This rearrangement joins TRBV4-1 to TRBJ2-3; D possibly corresponds to TRBD2 (6 bases). Trimming left V 1 base short and J 5 bases short, with 10 bases between. This CDR3 is built from 14 residues. Germline V gives CDR1 MGHRA, CDR2 YSYEKL. The CDR3 coding sequence is TGCGCCAGCAGCCAAGCGGGAGCGGGAGATACGCAGTATTTT. Its translation: CASSQAGAGDTQYF.

This clone was picked up one time. DNA for the CDR3: TGTGCCATCAGTGAGTCTACGAGCGTCGAGCAGTACTTC. It specifies CAISESTSVEQYF. The chain employs TRBV10-3 and TRBJ2-7; no definite D call. The length of the CDR3 is 13 residues. Germline V gene data show CDR1 as ENHRY and CDR2 as SYGVKD. The V end lost 0 bases, the J end lost 6 bases, and 9 bases lay between the germline ends.

The rearrangement joins TRBV6-1 to TRBJ1-2, with TRBD1 identical over 9 bases. Germline loops: CDR1 MNHNS, CDR2 SASEGT. Losses at the gene ends were 6 bases for V and 9 bases for J; bases not matched to a gene: 11. CDR3 length: 14 amino acids. This CDR3 is CASRGYPGQGRYTF. CDR3 coding DNA: TGTGCCAGCAGGGGGTATCCGGGACAGGGACGCTACACCTTC.

This clone is a singleton in its sample. The chain joins TRBV6-6 to TRBJ1-5; D not certain. CDR3 length: 16 amino acids. V lost 3 bases and J lost 3, with 15 bases in between. Germline V gene data show CDR1 as MNHNY and CDR2 as SVGAGI (reference sequence). This CDR3 is CASSYRIDGPNQPQHF. In DNA form, the CDR3 reads TGTGCCAGCAGTTATCGAATCGATGGGCCCAATCAGCCCCAGCATTTT.

The chain carries TRBV7-9 and TRBJ1-1, with 10 bases aligning to TRBD1. In germline, CDR1 is SEHNR, CDR2 FQNEAQ (reference sequence). The CDR3 is made up of 14 amino acids. V lost 6 bases, J lost 10 bases, and 11 bases stayed unmatched. The CDR3 reads CASSGSGTGDGAFF. The CDR3 bases are TGTGCCAGCAGTGGATCCGGGACAGGGGACGGAGCTTTCTTT.

The chain links TRBV19 to TRBJ1-3, with D unclear. Deletions cut 6 bases from V and 8 bases from J, with 11 bases between. The CDR3 has 12 amino acids. Germline values: CDR1 LNHDA, CDR2 SQIVND (reference sequence). The CDR3 nucleotides are TGTGCCAGTAGGGCTTCATCAGACACCATATATTTT. Encoded protein: CASRASSDTIYF.

V gene TRBV2 combines with J gene TRBJ1-5; weak D call: TRBD1 (5 bases). V was cut by 2 bases and J by 4 bases, with 12 bases left in between. Germline CDR1 and CDR2: SNHLY and FYNNEI. The CDR3 is 15 amino acids. The CDR3 here is CASSENLPGNQPQHF. CDR3 in DNA: TGTGCCAGCAGTGAAAATTTGCCAGGGAATCAGCCCCAGCATTTT.

The rearrangement uses TRBV7-2 and TRBJ2-7, with 10 bases aligning to TRBD2. Trimming removed 4 bases from V and 6 bases from J; junction bases left unmatched: 9. The germline gives CDR1 SGHTA, CDR2 FQGNSA. This CDR3 has 15 residues. This chain's CDR3 is CASSSLGAGGSEQYF. CDR3 DNA: TGTGCCAGCAGCTCCCTGGGAGCGGGAGGGAGCGAGCAGTACTTC.

The V gene is TRBV11-2, the J gene TRBJ2-2; 10 bases map to TRBD1. After removal of 5 bases from V and 7 bases from J, the junction contained 4 bases not matched to a gene. Germline CDR1 reads SGHAT; CDR2 reads FQNNGV. The CDR3 has 14 amino acids. The CDR3 DNA reads as TGTGCCAGCAGCGGACAGGGGGGGGTCGGGGAGCTGTTTTTT. Translated: CASSGQGGVGELFF.

The chain uses TRBV27 and TRBJ1-2, with TRBD1 matching over 7 bases. With 6 bases clipped from V and 4 bases from J, the junction kept 5 bases outside the gene matches. The CDR3 spans 13 residues. The V gene's germline CDR1 is MNHEY and CDR2 SMNVEV (reference sequence). Here the CDR3 DNA reads TGTGCCAGCAGCCCCAGGGGGGCCTATGGCTACACCTTC. Amino acid sequence: CASSPRGAYGYTF.

This chain connects TRBV4-1 to TRBJ2-7; 10 bases fit TRBD2. There are 14 residues in the CDR3. Germline CDR1 reads MGHRA; CDR2 reads YSYEKL. Losses at the gene ends were 4 bases for V and 10 bases for J; bases not matched to a gene: 10. The DNA for the CDR3 is TGCGCCAGCAGCCCGACTAGCGGGTTTACGGATCAGTACTTC. The encoded protein is CASSPTSGFTDQYF.

V gene TRBV30 combines with J gene TRBJ2-7; maybe TRBD2 (5 bases). Trimming pared 3 bases from V and 7 bases from J, leaving 10 bases between. The V gene's germline CDR1 is GTSNPN and CDR2 SVGIG (reference sequence). The CDR3 runs 11 residues. In DNA, the CDR3 is TGTGCCTGGAGGGGAGCGCGAGAGCAGTACTTC. Translated, it gives CAWRGAREQYF.

The gene calls are TRBV6-1 and TRBJ2-7; 10 bases agree with TRBD2. The CDR3 extends over 13 amino acids. The V gene's germline CDR1 is MNHNS and CDR2 SASEGT. The V segment lost 3 bases and the J segment 6 bases; nucleotides outside the gene matches: 2. The CDR3 reads CASSDWTSGEQYF. The CDR3 DNA reads TGTGCCAGCAGTGATTGGACTAGCGGCGAGCAGTACTTC.

The chain employs TRBV9 and TRBJ2-2; weak D call: TRBD2 (6 bases). The V end lost 4 bases, the J end lost 5 bases, and 9 bases lay between the germline ends. Germline V lookup: CDR1 SGDLS, CDR2 YYNGEE. The CDR3 runs to 13 residues. The CDR3 DNA reads as TGTGCCAGCAGCCCCCGGGAGACCGGGGAGCTGTTTTTT. Translation gives CASSPRETGELFF.

The J gene is TRBJ2-5, the V gene TRBV18; D is unclear. Germline CDR1 and CDR2: KGHSH and LQKENI. The CDR3 is 15 amino acids. Trimming removed 1 base at V and 4 bases at J, with 13 bases between. The CDR3 DNA sequence: TGTGCCAGCTCACCACGTGGCACCTCATTAGAGACCCAGTACTTC. Amino acids: CASSPRGTSLETQYF.

The chain is built from TRBV5-4 and TRBJ2-2; TRBD2 matches at 8 bases. Germline trimming cut 6 bases from V and 0 bases from J; bases unmatched to any gene: 13. The CDR3 length is 18 residues. Germline CDR1 SGHNT, CDR2 YYREEE (reference sequence). Here the CDR3 DNA reads TGTGCCAGCAACCTTTGGGGAGCGGGAGCAGCGAACACCGGGGAGCTGTTTTTT. Translation: CASNLWGAGAANTGELFF.

The rearrangement uses TRBV9 and TRBJ1-5; 7 bases align to TRBD1. The CDR3 has 14 amino acids. V lost 4 bases to trimming and J lost 5 bases; unmatched junction nucleotides: 6. The V gene's germline CDR1 is SGDLS and CDR2 YYNGEE. The CDR3 DNA is TGTGCCAGCAGCCGAGACAGGGTTGATCAGCCCCAGCATTTT. Amino acid sequence: CASSRDRVDQPQHF.

This clone was counted only a few times. V usage is TRBV7-2 and J usage is TRBJ1-1; D is perhaps TRBD1 (5 bases). Germline V gives CDR1 SGHTA, CDR2 FQGNSA. With 6 bases removed from V and 7 bases from J, the gap between germline ends came to 15 bases. The CDR3 totals 13 residues. For the CDR3, the DNA is TGTGCCAGCAGTTATGGGGCGCGGGGTGAAGCTTTCTTT. Translation gives CASSYGARGEAFF.

The chain links TRBV29-1 to TRBJ1-2; TRBD1 matches 8 bases. The CDR3 is made up of 16 amino acids. Germline CDR1 reads SQVTM; CDR2 reads ANQGSEA. Trimming cost V 4 bases and J 0 bases; bases outside gene matches: 10. The CDR3 DNA reads as TGCAGCGTTGGTCCCTATGGACAGGGCGCTAACTATGGCTACACCTTC. This encodes CSVGPYGQGANYGYTF.

The V gene is TRBV28, the J gene TRBJ1-4, with TRBD1 matching over 9 bases. This CDR3 is 16 amino acids long. Germline V gives CDR1 MDHEN, CDR2 SYDVKM. Trimming at V came to 4 bases and at J to 4 bases, leaving 7 bases not matched to a gene. CDR3 residues: CASSYGQTGGNEKLFF. DNA for the CDR3: TGTGCCAGCAGTTACGGGCAGACAGGGGGTAATGAAAAACTGTTTTTT.

This clone was counted a single time. The V gene is TRBV20-1, the J gene TRBJ1-1; D may be TRBD1 (5 bases). V shed 7 bases and J shed 7 bases, with 13 bases lying between them. CDR3 size: 11 residues. Per the germline V gene, CDR1 is DFQATT and CDR2 is SNEGSKA (reference sequence). The CDR3 DNA reads TGCAGTGTTGCTCCGGGGGATGAAGCTTTCTTT. Translation gives CSVAPGDEAFF.

The genes are TRBV2 and TRBJ2-1, with 7 bases fitting TRBD1. V lost 4 bases and J lost 1; bases outside the gene matches: 4. Germline loops: CDR1 SNHLY, CDR2 FYNNEI. The CDR3 length is 15 residues. The CDR3 sequence is CASSGQGGSYNEQFF. In DNA form, the CDR3 reads TGTGCCAGCAGTGGACAGGGTGGGTCCTACAATGAGCAGTTCTTC. The variable domain in full, with the rest retrieved from reference TRBV2 and TRBJ2-1, is EPEVTQTPSHQVTQMGQEVILRCVPISNHLYFYWYRQILGQKVEFLVSFYNNEISEKSEIFDDQFSVERPDGSNFTLKIRSTKLEDSAMYFCASSGQGGSYNEQFFGPGTRLTVL.

The rearrangement links TRBV4-1 to TRBJ2-1; D is possibly TRBD2 (6 bases). From germline, CDR1 is MGHRA and CDR2 YSYEKL. V dropped 4 bases and J dropped 8 bases, with 24 bases sitting between them. The CDR3 extends over 17 amino acids. CDR3 DNA: TGCGCCAGCAGCCTAAAGGGGCCGGGAGAGGTCCAGCATGAGCAGTTCTTC. Protein: CASSLKGPGEVQHEQFF.